This T cell receptor beta chain was recorded in a study of blood T cell repertoires in COVID-19. Study at large: COVID-19 samples, acute and convalescent, were from the United States, Italy and Spain. PBMCs, B-cell-depleted T cells, or T cells were the source of the cDNA or gDNA that made up the material.

In this sample, this clone turned up a few times. Germline loops: CDR1 LNHDA, CDR2 SQIVND (reference sequence). The CDR3 runs 15 residues. Unmatched junction bases numbered 12, after V lost 5 bases and J lost 8 bases. Authors' analysis steps: Quantification of nucleated cells was approximated via reference gene primer amplification. Repertoires were generated with immunoSEQ multiplex PCR, while TCRdb's copy carries only in-frame clones and drops some. Clone size and V and J calls were adopted from that table, with D and trimming inferred from the DNA. The profile shows 30,000 to 35,000 clones, about nine tenths of them singletons.

The chain joins TRBV19 to TRBJ1-1; 9 bases are a match to TRBD1. The receptor's source is a man aged 60 to 69 with active COVID-19. Sequencing was done on a sample of peripheral blood. In DNA, the CDR3 is TGTGCCAGTAGTGAGGACAGGGGCCGGTCCCCCGAAGCTTTCTTT. It specifies CASSEDRGRSPEAFF. The variable domain in full, with the rest retrieved from reference TRBV19 and TRBJ1-1, is DGGITQSPKYLFRKEGQNVTLSCEQNLNHDAMYWYRQDPGQGLRLIYYSQIVNDFQKGDIAEGYSVSREKKESFPLTVTSAQKNPTAFYLCASSEDRGRSPEAFFGQGTRLTVV.